The sequence of this T cell receptor beta chain was determined in a study of naive and memory T cell subsets. CD4+ T cell IFNgamma after overnight CMV lysate exposure gave donor CMV status. V was shortened by 1 base and J by 5 bases, with 24 bases between the two germline ends. The CDR3 consists of 18 residues. The germline V gene encodes CDR1 MNHEY and CDR2 SVGAGI. Both TRBC1 and TRBC2 were covered by a beta constant-region primer of two equimolar oligonucleotides. Ligated cDNA was amplified by four rounds of PCR with nested alpha and beta constant-region primers and SP2. An oligonucleotide with the SP2 primer and a 12-nucleotide UMI was ligated to the cDNA 3' end. TCRdb redid the calling of the UMI-ligation and nested PCR reads with MiXCR, one entry per CDR3 protein. The table shows some 110,000 distinct CDR3 sequences, with about 36% occurring only once.

The V and J genes are TRBV6-5 and TRBJ2-7; tentatively, D is TRBD2 (7 bases). This receptor was obtained from a human donor in good health. Sequenced input: central memory CD4+ T cells from blood. The CDR3 DNA is TGTGCCAGCAGTTACTATCCCACTTCGGGGGGCAAGAAAGACGAGCAGTACTTC. It specifies CASSYYPTSGGKKDEQYF.